Each of the 3 T cell receptor beta chains below was sequenced from the same sample in a study of cytomegalovirus exposure and HLA in healthy donors. It was with 60 Vbeta and 13 Jbeta primers that the PCR ran. Generated by immunoSEQ multiplex PCR, the TCRdb table keeps only in-frame clones and is missing some. The sample records about 43,000 clones, over 55% being singletons. Sequenced sample: PBMCs. Receptors were obtained from a man between 60 and 75 years old in good health and CMV-seropositive.

The CDR3 sequence is CASSLAKRGFYNEQFF. As DNA, the CDR3 is TGCGCCAGCAGCTTGGCGAAGCGGGGGTTCTACAATGAGCAGTTCTTC. The chain combines TRBV5-1 with TRBJ2-1, with 8 bases identical to TRBD2. Trimming cost V 0 bases and J 3 bases; bases outside gene matches: 5. Germline V gives CDR1 SGHRS, CDR2 YFSETQ. The CDR3 covers 16 residues. The whole variable domain, remainder taken from reference TRBV5-1 and TRBJ2-1, is KAGVTQTPRYLIKTRGQQVTLSCSPISGHRSVSWYQQTPGQGLQFLFEYFSETQRNKGNFPGRFSGRQFSNSRSEMNVSTLELGDSALYLCASSLAKRGFYNEQFFGPGTRLTVL.

The chain uses TRBV5-6 and TRBJ2-7, with 7 bases matching TRBD2. V lost 1 base, J lost 3 bases, and 4 bases stayed unmatched. In germline, CDR1 is SGHDT, CDR2 YYEEEE. The CDR3 sequence is 14 residues long. CDR3 in amino acids: CASSLSASGYEQYF. The CDR3 coding sequence is TGTGCCAGCAGCTTGTCCGCTAGCGGCTACGAGCAGTACTTC.

The V gene is TRBV11-2, the J gene TRBJ2-7, with 9 bases identical to TRBD1. Per the germline V gene, CDR1 is SGHAT and CDR2 is FQNNGV. With 4 bases clipped from V and 5 bases from J, the junction kept 6 bases outside the gene matches. The CDR3 sequence is 14 residues long. CDR3 sequence: CASSSRDRVHEQYF. CDR3 sequence (DNA): TGTGCCAGCAGCTCCCGGGACAGGGTCCACGAGCAGTACTTC. Supplemented by reference TRBV11-2 and TRBJ2-7, the full variable domain reads EAGVAQSPRYKIIEKRQSVAFWCNPISGHATLYWYQQILGQGPKLLIQFQNNGVVDDSQLPKDRFSAERLKGVDSTLKIQPAKLEDSAVYLCASSSRDRVHEQYFGPGTRLTVT.